This T cell receptor (beta chain) was profiled in a study of blood T cell repertoires in COVID-19. In the study overall: T cells, B-cell-depleted T cells, or PBMCs provided the cDNA or gDNA that served as material.

Produced via immunoSEQ multiplex PCR; TCRdb's table is partial and in-frame only. Of under 200,000 clones in the sample, 85% to 90% were seen once. The germline V and J ends were trimmed by 5 bases and 0 bases, with 10 bases remaining between them. Germline CDR1 reads MNHEY; CDR2 reads SMNVEV (reference sequence). The CDR3 runs 14 residues. The sequencing input was peripheral blood. This sequence originates from a man between 18 and 35 years old with active or convalescent COVID-19. V usage is TRBV27 and J usage is TRBJ1-1; D may be TRBD1 (5 bases). The CDR3 DNA is TGTGCCAGCAGTAGGTCAGGGTTGAACACTGAAGCTTTCTTT. It specifies CASSRSGLNTEAFF.